One sample yielded the 9 T cell receptor beta chains listed below, sequenced in a study of blood T cell repertoires in COVID-19. This table comes from immunoSEQ multiplex PCR, and its TCRdb copy is limited to in-frame clones, with some not included. The data show 250,000 to 300,000 clones, around 86% seen once. Input material: peripheral blood. These receptor sequences come from a man between 45 and 60 years old with acute or convalescent COVID-19.

The chain recombines TRBV27 with TRBJ1-5; TRBD1 agrees at 8 bases. From germline, CDR1 is MNHEY and CDR2 SMNVEV (reference sequence). The J segment lost 7 bases and the V segment lost 6 bases, leaving 5 bases of the junction unmatched. CDR3 length: 13 amino acids. Here the CDR3 reads CASRENRGQPQHF. For the CDR3, the DNA is TGTGCCAGCAGAGAAAACAGGGGGCAGCCCCAGCATTTT.

The CDR3 spells CATSSSGDTQYF. In nucleotides, the CDR3 is TGTGCCACGTCCTCATCCGGAGATACGCAGTATTTT. J is TRBJ2-3 and V is TRBV28, with no clear D. From germline, CDR1 is MDHEN and CDR2 SYDVKM. V was clipped by 10 bases and J by 5 bases, with 13 bases between them. This CDR3 has 12 residues.

The chain has TRBV5-1 and TRBJ2-7, with 7 nucleotides matching TRBD2. J gave up 7 bases and V 3 bases, and 1 base lay outside the gene matches. Germline V gene sequence: CDR1 SGHRS, CDR2 YFSETQ. CDR3 length equals 11 residues. CDR3: CASSWGGEQYF. In nucleotides, the CDR3 is TGCGCCAGCAGCTGGGGGGGAGAGCAGTACTTC.

The chain has TRBV14 and TRBJ1-6, with unresolved D. The germline V gene has CDR1 SGHDN and CDR2 FVKESK. The CDR3 is 14 residues long. V lost 3 bases to trimming and J lost 5 bases, with 8 bases between them. The CDR3 loop reads CASSQDWNNSPLHF. CDR3 sequence (DNA): TGTGCCAGCAGCCAGGACTGGAATAATTCACCCCTCCACTTT. Looking up the rest from reference TRBV14 and TRBJ1-6 gives the full variable domain: EAGVTQFPSHSVIEKGQTVTLRCDPISGHDNLYWYRRVMGKEIKFLLHFVKESKQDESGMPNNRFLAERTGGTYSTLKVQPAELEDSGVYFCASSQDWNNSPLHFGNGTRLTVT.

V and J are TRBV3-1 (or the pseudogene TRBV3-2) and TRBJ1-1; no definite D call. CDR1 and CDR2 from the germline V gene are LGHDT and YNNKEL (reference sequence). Between the trimmed V and J ends, which lost 1 base and 5 bases, there was a span of 11 bases. The CDR3 runs 14 residues. The CDR3 loop reads CASSQAGGRTEAFF. The CDR3 nucleotides are TGTGCCAGCAGCCAAGCGGGAGGAAGGACTGAAGCTTTCTTT.

The rearrangement joins TRBV7-3 to TRBJ2-1; 7 bases agree with TRBD2. The V gene's germline CDR1 is SGHTA and CDR2 FQGTGA. This CDR3 has 13 amino acids. J was trimmed by 9 bases and V by 3 bases; bases with no gene match: 5. The chain's CDR3 is CASSFNQRGEQFF. CDR3 sequence (DNA): TGTGCCAGCAGCTTTAATCAGCGGGGTGAGCAGTTCTTC.

J is TRBJ2-5 and V is TRBV2; the D gene is possibly TRBD1 (6 bases). The CDR3 has 13 amino acids. Germline V gene data show CDR1 as SNHLY and CDR2 as FYNNEI. Trimming cost V 2 bases and J 7 bases, with 11 bases left between them. Written as DNA, the CDR3 is TGTGCCAGCAGTGAATTGGCAGGGGCGACCCAGTACTTC. Residues: CASSELAGATQYF.

V and J are TRBV5-4 and TRBJ1-1, with D maybe TRBD1 (5 bases). V dropped 4 bases and J dropped 3 bases, with 16 bases sitting between them. CDR1 and CDR2 (germline): SGHNT, YYREEE (reference sequence). The CDR3 runs to 15 residues. Here the CDR3 DNA reads TGTGCCAGCAGCCCGGGGGGATCAGGGTACACTGAAGCTTTCTTT. It codes for CASSPGGSGYTEAFF.

The rearrangement links TRBV27 to TRBJ1-5; possible D gene TRBD1, 5 bases. Trimming took off 2 bases at V and 2 bases at J, with 10 bases between the two ends. The CDR3 covers 15 residues. CDR1 is MNHEY, CDR2 SMNVEV, per germline (reference sequence). CDR3 protein: CASSLRRGGNQPQHF. CDR3 sequence (DNA): TGTGCCAGCAGTTTAAGAAGGGGCGGCAATCAGCCCCAGCATTTT.